This T cell receptor beta chain was sequenced during a study of monozygotic twins with inflammatory bowel disease. Study-level findings and limits: The sharing of clonotypes with others was lower in IBD patients than in healthy twins, especially with disease activity. Twin pairs that were concordant did not differ from discordant pairs in repertoire similarity, possibly from limited power. The authors could not tell different T cell subtypes apart.

Regarding this clonotype: Antigen specificity is unknown.

This CDR3 contains 14 residues. The V gene's germline CDR1 is MDHEN and CDR2 SYDVKM. TCRalpha and TCRbeta cDNA went through nested PCRs of 16 and 9 cycles, two in total. For each CDR3 protein, TCRdb gives one entry from its re-call of the 5' RACE reads, without DNA. The table lists a few hundred thousand distinct CDR3 sequences. The chain recombines TRBV28 with TRBJ2-7; the TRBD1 assignment by TCRdb is unverifiable without DNA. The specimen sequenced was blood. The sequence came from a human donor with ulcerative colitis or Crohn's disease, or a healthy co-twin of an affected twin (not recorded which). The CDR3 here is CASSRGGPTYEQYF. Supplemented by reference TRBV28 and TRBJ2-7, the full variable domain reads DVKVTQSSRYLVKRTGEKVFLECVQDMDHENMFWYRQDPGLGLRLIYFSYDVKMKEKGDIPEGYSVSREKKERFSLILESASTNQTSMYLCASSRGGPTYEQYFGPGTRLTVT.